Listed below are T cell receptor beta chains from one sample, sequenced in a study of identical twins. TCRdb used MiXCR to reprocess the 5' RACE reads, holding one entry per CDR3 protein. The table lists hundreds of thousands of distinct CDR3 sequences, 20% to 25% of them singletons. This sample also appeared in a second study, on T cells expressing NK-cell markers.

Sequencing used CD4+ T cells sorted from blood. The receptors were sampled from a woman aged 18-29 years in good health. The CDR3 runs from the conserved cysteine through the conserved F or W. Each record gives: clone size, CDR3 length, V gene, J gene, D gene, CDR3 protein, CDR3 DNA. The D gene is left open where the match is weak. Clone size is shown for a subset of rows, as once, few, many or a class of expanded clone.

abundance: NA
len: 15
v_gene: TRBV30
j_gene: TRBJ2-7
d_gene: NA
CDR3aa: CAWSVLRSNRHEQYF
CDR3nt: TGTGCCTGGAGTGTACTCAGGTCAAACCGGCACGAGCAGTACTTC

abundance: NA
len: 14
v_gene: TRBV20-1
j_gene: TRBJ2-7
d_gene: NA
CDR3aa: CSASGTGATYEQYF
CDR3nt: TGCAGTGCTAGCGGGACGGGGGCCACCTACGAGCAGTACTTC

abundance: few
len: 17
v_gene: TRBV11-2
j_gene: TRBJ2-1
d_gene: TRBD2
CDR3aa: CASSLGLAGGSYNEQFF
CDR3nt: TGTGCCAGCAGCTTAGGTCTAGCGGGAGGCTCCTACAATGAGCAGTTCTTC

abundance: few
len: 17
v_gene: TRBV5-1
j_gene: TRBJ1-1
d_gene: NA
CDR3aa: CASSPEPGPRPNTEAFF
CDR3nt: TGCGCCAGCAGCCCAGAGCCGGGACCGCGCCCTAACACTGAAGCTTTCTTT

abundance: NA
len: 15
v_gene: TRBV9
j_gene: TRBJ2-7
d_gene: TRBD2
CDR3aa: CASSVGTRGTYEQYF
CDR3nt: TGTGCCAGCAGCGTAGGGACTAGGGGTACCTACGAGCAGTACTTC

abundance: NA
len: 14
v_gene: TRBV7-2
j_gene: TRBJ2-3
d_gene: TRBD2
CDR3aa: CASSTSGNTDTQYF
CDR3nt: TGTGCCAGCAGCACTAGCGGAAACACAGATACGCAGTATTTT

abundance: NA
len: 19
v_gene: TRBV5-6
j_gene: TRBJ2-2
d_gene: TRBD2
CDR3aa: CASSSGRLAGGAGTGELFF
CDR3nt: TGTGCCAGCAGCTCGGGAAGACTAGCGGGAGGAGCGGGCACCGGGGAGCTGTTTTTT

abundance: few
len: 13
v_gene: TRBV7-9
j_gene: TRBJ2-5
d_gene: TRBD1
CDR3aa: CASSFRGLETQYF
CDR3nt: TGTGCCAGCAGCTTTAGGGGGCTAGAGACCCAGTACTTC

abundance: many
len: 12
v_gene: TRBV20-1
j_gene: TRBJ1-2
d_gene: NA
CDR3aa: CSATTANYGYTF
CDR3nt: TGCAGTGCTACAACAGCTAACTATGGCTACACCTTC

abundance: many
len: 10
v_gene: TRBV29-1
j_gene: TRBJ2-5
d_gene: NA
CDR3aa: CSVAQETQYF
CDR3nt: TGCAGCGTCGCTCAAGAGACCCAGTACTTC

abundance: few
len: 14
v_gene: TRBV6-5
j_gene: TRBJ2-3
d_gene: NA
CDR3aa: CASSYRGTTDTQYF
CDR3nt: TGTGCCAGCAGTTACCGGGGGACCACAGATACGCAGTATTTT

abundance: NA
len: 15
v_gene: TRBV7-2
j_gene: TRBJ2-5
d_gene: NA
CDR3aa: CASSLGSGTQETQYF
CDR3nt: TGTGCCAGCAGCTTGGGTAGCGGTACTCAAGAGACCCAGTACTTC

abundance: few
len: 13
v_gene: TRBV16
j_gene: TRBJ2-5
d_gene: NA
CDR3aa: CASSQPLQETQYF
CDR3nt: TGTGCCAGCAGCCAACCGTTACAAGAGACCCAGTACTTC

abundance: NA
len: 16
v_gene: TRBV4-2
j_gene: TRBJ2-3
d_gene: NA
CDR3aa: CASSQGARAGTDTQYF
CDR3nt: TGTGCCAGCAGCCAAGGGGCTCGGGCAGGCACAGATACGCAGTATTTT

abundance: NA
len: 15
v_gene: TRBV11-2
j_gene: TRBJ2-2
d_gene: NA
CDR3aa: CASSFIGIKTGELFF
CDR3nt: TGTGCCAGCAGCTTTATAGGGATTAAGACCGGGGAGCTGTTTTTT

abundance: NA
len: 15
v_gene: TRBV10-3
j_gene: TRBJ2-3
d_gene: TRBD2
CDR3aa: CAISNGAGDADTQYF
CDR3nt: TGTGCCATCAGTAACGGGGCGGGAGACGCAGATACGCAGTATTTT

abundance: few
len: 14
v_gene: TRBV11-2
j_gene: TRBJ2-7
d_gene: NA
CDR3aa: CASSSRVRSYEQYF
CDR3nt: TGTGCCAGCAGCAGCCGGGTCAGGAGCTACGAGCAGTACTTC

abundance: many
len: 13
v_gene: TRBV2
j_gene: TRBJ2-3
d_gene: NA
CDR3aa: CATQGVSVDTQYF
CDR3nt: TGTGCCACACAGGGAGTGAGCGTGGATACGCAGTATTTT

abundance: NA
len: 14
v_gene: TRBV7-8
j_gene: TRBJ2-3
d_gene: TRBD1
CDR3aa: CASSPDRLTDTQYF
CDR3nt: TGTGCCAGCAGCCCGGACAGGCTAACAGATACGCAGTATTTT

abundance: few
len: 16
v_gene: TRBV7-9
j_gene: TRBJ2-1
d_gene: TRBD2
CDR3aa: CASRSSGGASYNEQFF
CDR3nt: TGTGCCAGCAGATCTAGCGGGGGGGCCTCCTACAATGAGCAGTTCTTC

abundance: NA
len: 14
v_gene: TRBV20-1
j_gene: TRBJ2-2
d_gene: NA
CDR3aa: CSAMDHLRTGELFF
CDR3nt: TGCAGTGCCATGGACCACTTGAGGACCGGGGAGCTGTTTTTT

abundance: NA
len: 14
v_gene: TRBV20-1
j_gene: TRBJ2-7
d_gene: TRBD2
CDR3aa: CSASEPAGGPRQYF
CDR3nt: TGCAGTGCTAGCGAGCCTGCGGGAGGGCCACGGCAGTACTTC

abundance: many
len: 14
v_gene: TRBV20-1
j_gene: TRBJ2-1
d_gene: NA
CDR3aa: CSARAGRLNNEQFF
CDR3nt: TGCAGTGCGCGAGCCGGGCGACTAAACAATGAGCAGTTCTTC

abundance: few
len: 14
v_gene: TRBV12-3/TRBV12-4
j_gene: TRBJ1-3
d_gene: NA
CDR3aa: CASSRTMAGNTIYF
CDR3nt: TGTGCCAGCAGTAGGACAATGGCTGGAAACACCATATATTTT

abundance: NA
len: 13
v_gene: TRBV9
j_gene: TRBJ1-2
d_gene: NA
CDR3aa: CASSEPGEDGYTF
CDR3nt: TGTGCCAGCAGCGAGCCGGGGGAGGATGGCTACACCTTC

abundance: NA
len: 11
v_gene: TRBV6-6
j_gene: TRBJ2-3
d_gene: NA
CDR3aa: CASSWTFTQYF
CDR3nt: TGTGCCAGCAGTTGGACATTCACGCAGTATTTT

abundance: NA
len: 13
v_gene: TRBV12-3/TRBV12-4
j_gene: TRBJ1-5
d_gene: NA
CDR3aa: CASSVIMNQPQHF
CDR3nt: TGTGCCAGCAGTGTTATTATGAATCAGCCCCAGCATTTT

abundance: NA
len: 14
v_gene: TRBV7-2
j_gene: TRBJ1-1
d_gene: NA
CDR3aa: CASSRGSGNTEAFF
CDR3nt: TGTGCCAGCAGCCGAGGGTCAGGGAACACTGAAGCTTTCTTT

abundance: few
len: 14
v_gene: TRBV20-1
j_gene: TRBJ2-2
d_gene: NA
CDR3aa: CSARDSGNTGELFF
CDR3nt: TGCAGTGCTAGAGATAGCGGTAACACCGGGGAGCTGTTTTTT

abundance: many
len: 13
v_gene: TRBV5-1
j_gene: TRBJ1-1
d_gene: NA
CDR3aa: CASSLMSIDEAFF
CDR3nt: TGCGCCAGCAGCTTGATGTCGATAGATGAAGCTTTCTTT

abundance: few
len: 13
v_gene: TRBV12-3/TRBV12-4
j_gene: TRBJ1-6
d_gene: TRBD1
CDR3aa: CASRQGINSPLHF
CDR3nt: TGTGCCAGCAGACAGGGGATTAATTCACCCCTCCACTTT

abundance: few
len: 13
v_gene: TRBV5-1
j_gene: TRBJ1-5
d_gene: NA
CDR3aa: CASSLAENQPQHF
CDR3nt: TGCGCCAGCAGCCTAGCCGAAAATCAGCCCCAGCATTTT

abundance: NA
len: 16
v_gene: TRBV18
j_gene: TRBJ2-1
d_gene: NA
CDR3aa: CASSPMNPSSYNEQFF
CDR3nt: TGTGCCAGCTCACCAATGAACCCGAGCTCCTACAATGAGCAGTTCTTC

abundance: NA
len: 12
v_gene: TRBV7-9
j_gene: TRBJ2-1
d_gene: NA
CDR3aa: CAEESEVNEQFF
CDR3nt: TGTGCCGAGGAGTCTGAGGTCAATGAGCAGTTCTTC

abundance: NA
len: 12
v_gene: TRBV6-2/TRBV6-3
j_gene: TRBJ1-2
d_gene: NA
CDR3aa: CASSQSGYGYTF
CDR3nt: TGTGCCAGCAGCCAGTCGGGCTATGGCTACACCTTC

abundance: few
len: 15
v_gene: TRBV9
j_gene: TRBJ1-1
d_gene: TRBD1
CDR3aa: CASSVWTGANTEAFF
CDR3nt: TGTGCCAGCAGCGTCTGGACAGGGGCGAACACTGAAGCTTTCTTT

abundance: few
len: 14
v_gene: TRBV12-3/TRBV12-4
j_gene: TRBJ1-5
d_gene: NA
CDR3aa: CASSLEGRSQPQHF
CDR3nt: TGTGCCAGCAGTTTAGAGGGACGGAGTCAGCCCCAGCATTTT

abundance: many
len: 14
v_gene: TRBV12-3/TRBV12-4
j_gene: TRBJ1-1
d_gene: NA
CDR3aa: CASSFGRTNTEAFF
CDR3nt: TGTGCCAGCAGTTTCGGGCGTACGAACACTGAAGCTTTCTTT

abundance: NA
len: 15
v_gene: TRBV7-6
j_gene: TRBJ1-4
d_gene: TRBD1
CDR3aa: CASSDRDSSNEKLFF
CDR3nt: TGTGCCAGCAGCGACCGGGACAGCTCTAATGAAAAACTGTTTTTT

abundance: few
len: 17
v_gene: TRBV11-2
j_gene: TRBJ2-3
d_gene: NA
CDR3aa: CASSPGRSGLGTDTQYF
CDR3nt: TGTGCCAGCAGCCCCGGCCGGTCAGGTTTGGGTACGGATACGCAGTATTTT

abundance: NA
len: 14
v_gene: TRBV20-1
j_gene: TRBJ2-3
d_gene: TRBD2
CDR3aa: CSATLLAGSDTQYF
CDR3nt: TGCAGTGCCACCCTTCTAGCGGGGTCAGATACGCAGTATTTT

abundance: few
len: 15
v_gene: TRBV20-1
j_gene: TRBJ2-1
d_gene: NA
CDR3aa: CSAPRGGASYNEQFF
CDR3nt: TGCAGTGCCCCTCGGGGCGGGGCGTCCTACAATGAGCAGTTCTTC

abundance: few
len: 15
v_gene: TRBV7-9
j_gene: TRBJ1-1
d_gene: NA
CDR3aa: CASSSLGRKNTEAFF
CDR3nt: TGTGCCAGCAGTTCTCTCGGACGGAAGAACACTGAAGCTTTCTTT